Below are 27 T cell receptor beta chains sequenced from a single sample in a study of blood T cells in healthy people across ages. Together with a sample-barcoded 5' primer, a J-beta primer mix was included in a second PCR lasting about 6 to 11 cycles. TCRdb re-called the 5' RACE reads through MiXCR, storing one row per CDR3 protein. The table has under 750,000 distinct CDR3 sequences, around half seen once. The sequenced sample consisted of blood. Source of these receptors: an older man in good health.

This clonotype is a singleton in its sample. This may stem from a read error, because a much larger clone lies one nucleotide away. This chain uses TRBV6-5 with TRBJ2-2; tentative D call: TRBD1 (6 bases). From germline, CDR1 is MNHEY and CDR2 SVGAGI. The CDR3 extends over 15 amino acids. The CDR3 DNA reads as TGTGCCAGCAGTCGCCGGACAGCCTTCACCGTGGAGCTGTTTTTT. Its translation: CASSRRTAFTVELFF.

Ten or more counts support this clonotype. The chain employs TRBV7-9 and TRBJ2-6, with 7 bases lining up with TRBD1. CDR1 and CDR2 from the germline V gene are SEHNR and FQNEAQ (reference sequence). The trim removed 5 bases at V and 0 bases at J, leaving 10 bases unmatched. The CDR3 spans 18 residues. The CDR3 DNA reads as TGTGCCAGCAGCGTCTACAGGGGCCGCCGCTCTGGGGCCAACGTCCTGACTTTC. Translation: CASSVYRGRRSGANVLTF.

V is TRBV20-1 and J is TRBJ2-3; D is possibly TRBD1 (6 bases). The germline V gene has CDR1 DFQATT and CDR2 SNEGSKA (reference sequence). Trimming took off 3 bases at V and 2 bases at J, with 12 bases between the two ends. The CDR3 has 14 residues. The CDR3 coding sequence is TGCAGTGCTAGTCCGTGGGACACCACAGATACGCAGTATTTT. It yields the protein CSASPWDTTDTQYF.

The chain uses TRBV9 and TRBJ1-6, with D maybe TRBD1 (6 bases). There are 14 residues in the CDR3. V was pared by 5 bases and J by 8 bases, with 14 bases between. Germline V lookup: CDR1 SGDLS, CDR2 YYNGEE. As DNA, the CDR3 is TGTGCCAGCAGAACAGGGATAGTCGATTCACCCCTCCACTTT. Translation: CASRTGIVDSPLHF.

This clonotype was counted once. Being one base from a much bigger clone, this may be a read error. J is TRBJ1-1 and V is TRBV6-6; no clear D. The CDR3 spans 12 residues. V gave up 1 base and J gave up 11 bases, with 11 bases separating them. Germline V gene data show CDR1 as MNHNY and CDR2 as SVGAGI (reference sequence). The chain's CDR3 is CASSYFASVAFF. In nucleotides, the CDR3 is TGTGCCAGCAGTTACTTCGCCTCGGTGGCTTTCTTT.

The CDR3 nucleotides are TGTGCCAGCAACCCGGGACAGCCCCGAGTTGGTGAGCAGTTCTTC. This encodes CASNPGQPRVGEQFF. The J gene is TRBJ2-1, the V gene TRBV7-2; TRBD1 agrees at 7 bases. Germline trimming cut 7 bases from V and 9 bases from J; bases unmatched to any gene: 15. Germline V CDR1 and CDR2: SGHTA, FQGNSA. The CDR3 is made up of 15 amino acids.

V is TRBV12-3 or TRBV12-4 and J is TRBJ2-1; 9 nucleotides align to TRBD2. Unmatched junction bases numbered 9, after V lost 3 bases and J lost 9 bases. The CDR3 runs to 15 residues. In DNA, the CDR3 is TGTGCCAGCAGTTTTCGGCTAGCGGGGATAGGTGAGCAGTTCTTC. Protein product: CASSFRLAGIGEQFF.

This sequence joins TRBV7-9 and TRBJ2-3; tentative D call: TRBD2 (5 bases). Trimming cost V 3 bases and J 8 bases, with 9 bases left between them. This CDR3 is 12 amino acids long. CDR1 SEHNR and CDR2 FQNEAQ come from the germline V gene (reference sequence). CDR3 coding DNA: TGTGCCAGCAGCTTCGGGGATTTTACGCAGTATTTT. Residues: CASSFGDFTQYF.

The chain has TRBV3-1 and TRBJ2-3, with D hard to call. V gave up 1 base and J gave up 2 bases, with 7 bases separating them. This CDR3 has 14 residues. Germline CDR1 is LGHDT and CDR2 is YNNKEL (reference sequence). Written as DNA, the CDR3 is TGTGCCAGCAGCCAAGTGGCAGTCACAGATACGCAGTATTTT. This translates into CASSQVAVTDTQYF.

The rearrangement links TRBV6-6 to TRBJ2-7; TRBD1 matches 9 bases. CDR3 length: 15 amino acids. Germline CDR1 is MNHNY and CDR2 is SVGAGI (reference sequence). Losses at the gene ends were 6 bases for V and 4 bases for J; bases not matched to a gene: 10. CDR3 sequence reads: CASSELGTGPYEQYF. CDR3 DNA: TGTGCCAGCAGCGAACTAGGGACAGGGCCTTACGAGCAGTACTTC.

The chain is built from TRBV12-3 or TRBV12-4 and TRBJ2-2; D is ambiguous. The CDR3 is 15 amino acids. V lost 3 bases and J lost 0, with 8 bases in between. The CDR3, as DNA: TGTGCCAGCAGTTTTGACCAGGCGAACACCGGGGAGCTGTTTTTT. Amino acids: CASSFDQANTGELFF.

The chain carries TRBV29-1 and TRBJ1-2; 11 positions match TRBD1. The germline CDR1 and CDR2 sequences are SQVTM and ANQGSEA. The CDR3 has 15 amino acids. The V gene end was trimmed by 7 bases and the J gene end by 4 bases; junction bases not matched to a gene: 11. CDR3 in amino acids: CSALKGQGVSYGYTF. CDR3 in DNA: TGCAGCGCATTAAAGGGACAGGGGGTGTCCTATGGCTACACCTTC.

The chain employs TRBV7-9 and TRBJ2-1; no reliable D call. Gene TRBJ2-7 matches the end of the DNA better, so the J call may be wrong. Germline CDR1 reads SEHNR; CDR2 reads FQNEAQ (reference sequence). The CDR3 is 10 amino acids. The CDR3 DNA follows: TGTGCCAGCACCGGCAATGAGCAGTACTTC. Translated, it gives CASTGNEQYF.

This clonotype has a handful of counts. The rearrangement links TRBV6-6 to TRBJ2-2; D uncertain. The length of the CDR3 is 14 residues. The germline CDR1 and CDR2 sequences are MNHNY and SVGAGI (reference sequence). V lost 5 bases and J lost 2, with 9 bases in between. CDR3 amino acids: CASSVDGNTGELFF. The CDR3 DNA sequence: TGTGCCAGCAGTGTCGACGGAAACACCGGGGAGCTGTTTTTT.

The rearrangement links TRBV3-1 to TRBJ1-1; perhaps TRBD1 as D (6 bases). Germline V lookup: CDR1 LGHDT, CDR2 YNNKEL (reference sequence). The CDR3 covers 13 residues. V shed 0 bases and J shed 8 bases, with 10 bases lying between them. The CDR3 DNA is TGTGCCAGCAGCCAAGATGGCAGGGGAGAAGCTTTCTTT. Amino acids: CASSQDGRGEAFF.

The rearrangement uses TRBV12-3 or TRBV12-4 and TRBJ1-1; D gene ambiguous. This CDR3 region has 13 residues. The ends were cut back, 2 bases at V and 5 bases at J, with 9 bases in the middle. CDR3 loop: CASSLIRGTEAFF. CDR3 nucleotides: TGTGCCAGCAGTTTAATAAGAGGAACTGAAGCTTTCTTT.

This clonotype was counted many times. The rearrangement uses TRBV6-5 and TRBJ1-1; 7 positions match TRBD1. V gave up 7 bases and J gave up 3 bases; unmatched junction bases: 11. This CDR3 is built from 15 residues. In germline, CDR1 is MNHEY, CDR2 SVGAGI. CDR3 in amino acids: CASKGPTGSDTEAFF. CDR3 bases: TGTGCCAGCAAGGGCCCGACAGGGTCGGACACTGAAGCTTTCTTT.

A single count supports this clonotype. The V call is TRBV6-5, the J call TRBJ1-3; D is possibly TRBD1 (5 bases). The CDR3 extends over 13 amino acids. Germline V CDR1 and CDR2: MNHEY, SVGAGI. V lost 4 bases, J lost 4 bases, and 8 bases lay in between. DNA of the CDR3: TGTGCCAGCAGTTCCCCAGGGGGAAACACCATATATTTT. It yields the protein CASSSPGGNTIYF.

This clonotype was detected a few times. The rearrangement links TRBV29-1 to TRBJ1-2, with D uncertain. The CDR3 consists of 14 residues. Germline CDR1 reads SQVTM; CDR2 reads ANQGSEA. V lost 2 bases and J 0 bases, leaving 10 bases between the germline ends. As DNA, the CDR3 is TGCAGCGTTGAAAATCAACCTACTAACTATGGCTACACCTTC. This sequence encodes CSVENQPTNYGYTF.

This sequence joins TRBV7-6 and TRBJ1-6; D perhaps matches TRBD1 (5 bases). Germline values: CDR1 SGHVS, CDR2 FNYEAQ. The length of the CDR3 is 15 residues. Between the trimmed V and J ends, which lost 3 bases and 7 bases, there was a span of 13 bases. CDR3 coding DNA: TGTGCCAGCAGCTTGGATCCGGGGCCGAATTCACCCCTCCACTTT. It specifies CASSLDPGPNSPLHF. The full variable domain, its missing parts supplied by reference TRBV7-6 and TRBJ1-6, is GAGVSQSPRYKVTKRGQDVALRCDPISGHVSLYWYRQALGQGPEFLTYFNYEAQQDKSGLPNDRFSAERPEGSISTLTIQRTEQRDSAMYRCASSLDPGPNSPLHFGNGTRLTVT.

The chain is built from TRBV3-1 and TRBJ1-2, with no clear D. Germline V lookup: CDR1 LGHDT, CDR2 YNNKEL (reference sequence). Between the trimmed V and J ends, which lost 4 bases and 5 bases, there was a span of 8 bases. CDR3 size: 12 residues. CDR3 protein: CASSRRLYGYTF. CDR3 nucleotide sequence: TGTGCCAGCAGCCGCCGATTATATGGCTACACCTTC.

This clonotype appeared a few times. The chain carries TRBV20-1 and TRBJ1-1, with TRBD1 identical over 11 bases. Per germline, CDR1 DFQATT and CDR2 SNEGSKA (reference sequence). The CDR3 loop spans 17 amino acids. Unmatched junction bases numbered 6, after V lost 0 bases and J lost 0 bases. Here the CDR3 reads CSARDRDRGTMNTEAFF. In DNA, the CDR3 is TGCAGTGCTAGAGATCGGGACAGGGGGACCATGAACACTGAAGCTTTCTTT.

The rearrangement uses TRBV12-3 or TRBV12-4 and TRBJ2-1; D may be TRBD1 (6 bases). Trimming left V 7 bases short and J 3 bases short, with 16 bases between. The CDR3 is 15 residues long. This CDR3 reads CASTIRGQGYNEQFF. In nucleotides, the CDR3 is TGTGCCAGCACCATCAGGGGCCAGGGCTACAATGAGCAGTTCTTC.

About this clonotype itself: Germline is not matched at one junction end, which may reflect a read error. This chain joins TRBV4-3 and TRBJ2-3; TRBD1 might be the D (5 bases). The CDR3 contains 17 residues. The germline CDR1 and CDR2 sequences are LGHNA and YSLEER. DNA for the CDR3: TGCGCCAGCAGCCAAGATCTTGGGGAACGGCCCACAGGTACGCAGTATTTT. It is translated as CASSQDLGERPTGTQYF.

In its sample, this clonotype was seen a few times. The chain is built from TRBV3-1 and TRBJ2-3, with D maybe TRBD1 (5 bases). The CDR3 consists of 15 residues. Germline-derived CDR1 and CDR2 are LGHDT and YNNKEL (reference sequence). V was shortened by 4 bases and J by 2 bases, with 13 bases between the two germline ends. The CDR3 loop reads CASSRSPGATDTQYF. CDR3 DNA: TGTGCCAGCAGCCGGTCTCCTGGGGCCACAGATACGCAGTATTTT.

In its sample, this clonotype was seen a few times. V gene TRBV7-9 combines with J gene TRBJ1-4; no reliable D call. The CDR3 is 14 amino acids. The germline V and J ends were trimmed by 4 bases and 9 bases, with 15 bases remaining between them. Germline V CDR1 and CDR2: SEHNR, FQNEAQ (reference sequence). The CDR3: CASSSDGGMKKLFF. The CDR3 nucleotides are TGTGCCAGCAGCTCGGACGGAGGAATGAAAAAACTGTTTTTT. The full variable domain, completed using reference TRBV7-9 and TRBJ1-4, is DTGVSQNPRHKITKRGQNVTFRCDPISEHNRLYWYRQTLGQGPEFLTYFQNEAQLEKSRLLSDRFSAERPKGSFSTLEIQRTEQGDSAMYLCASSSDGGMKKLFFGSGTQLSVL.

The chain has TRBV4-2 and TRBJ2-1; 7 bases agree with TRBD1. Germline assignment: CDR1 LGHNA and CDR2 YNFKEQ. The CDR3 is 14 residues long. V trimming: 4 bases; J trimming: 7 bases; junction bases outside the gene matches: 7. The CDR3 DNA reads as TGTGCCAGCAGCCCAGGGACAGATCTAAATGAGCAGTTCTTC. Its protein product is CASSPGTDLNEQFF.